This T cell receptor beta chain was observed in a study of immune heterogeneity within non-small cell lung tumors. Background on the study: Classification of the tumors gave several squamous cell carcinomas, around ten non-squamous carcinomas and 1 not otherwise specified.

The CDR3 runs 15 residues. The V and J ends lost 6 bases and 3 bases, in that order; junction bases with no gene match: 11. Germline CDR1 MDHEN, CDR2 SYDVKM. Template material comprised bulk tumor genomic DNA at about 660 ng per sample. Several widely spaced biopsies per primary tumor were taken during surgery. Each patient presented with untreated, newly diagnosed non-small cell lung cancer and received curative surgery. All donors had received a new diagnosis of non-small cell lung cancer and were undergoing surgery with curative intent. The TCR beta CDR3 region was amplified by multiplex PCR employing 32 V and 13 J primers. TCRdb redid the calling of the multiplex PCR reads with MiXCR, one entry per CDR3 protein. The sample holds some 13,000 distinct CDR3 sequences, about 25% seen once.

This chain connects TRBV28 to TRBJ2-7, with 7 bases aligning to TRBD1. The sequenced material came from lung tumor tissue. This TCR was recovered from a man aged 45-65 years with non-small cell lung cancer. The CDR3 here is CASSQNRGLNYEQYF. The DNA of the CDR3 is TGTGCCAGCAGCCAAAACAGGGGATTGAACTACGAGCAGTACTTC.